These 4 T cell receptor beta chains came from one sample sequenced in a study of cytomegalovirus exposure and HLA in healthy donors (dated by TCRdb to about 2017). Libraries were prepared through the immunoSEQ multiplex PCR assay. The source is immuneACCESS, and TCRdb retained only in-frame sequences with V and J called. Part of the clones is not carried over; for the studies checked, unresolved V genes explain less than half of this, and the remainder is unexplained. The sample yields a few hundred thousand clones; about 90% were counted once. Approximately 12% of the sample goes to the ten largest clones. Sample: PBMCs. The receptors shown here come from a man younger than 35 in good health and CMV-seropositive.

The V and J genes are TRBV30 and TRBJ2-1; D unresolved. Trimming took 1 base from V and 12 from J, leaving 16 bases between them. CDR3 length: 13 amino acids. Germline V CDR1 and CDR2: GTSNPN, SVGIG (reference sequence). The CDR3 coding sequence is TGTGCCTGGAGTGCCAGAGCGAGACTGGGGCAGTTCTTC. This encodes CAWSARARLGQFF. Together with reference TRBV30 and TRBJ2-1, the CDR3 gives the full variable domain: SQTIHQWPATLVQPVGSPLSLECTVEGTSNPNLYWYRQAAGRGLQLLFYSVGIGQISSEVPQNLSASRPQDRQFILSSKKLLLSDSGFYLCAWSARARLGQFFGPGTRLTVL.

In DNA form, the CDR3 reads TGTGCCAGCAGCCCACGGGGGGGGTCCTACGAGCAGTACTTC. Translation: CASSPRGGSYEQYF. This chain connects TRBV5-4 to TRBJ2-7, with 8 bases aligning to TRBD2. This CDR3 is 14 amino acids long. Germline lookup yields CDR1 SGHNT and CDR2 YYREEE (reference sequence). Trimming removed 4 bases from V and 1 base from J; junction bases left unmatched: 4.

The sample holds a few counts of this clone. The V gene is TRBV29-1, the J gene TRBJ1-2; D ambiguous. Trimming took off 2 bases at V and 2 bases at J, with 9 bases between the two ends. Germline-derived CDR1 and CDR2 are SQVTM and ANQGSEA. The CDR3 has 13 amino acids. In DNA form, the CDR3 reads TGCAGCGTTGAACGGGGAGCCAACTATGGCTACACCTTC. It translates to CSVERGANYGYTF.

This clone was counted between two and nine times. This chain connects TRBV30 to TRBJ1-2, with D hard to call. CDR1 and CDR2 (germline): GTSNPN, SVGIG (reference sequence). CDR3 length: 12 residues. Between the trimmed V and J ends, which lost 8 bases and 1 base, there was a span of 11 bases. The chain's CDR3 is CARRYFNYGYTF. The CDR3 DNA follows: TGTGCCCGCAGATATTTTAACTATGGCTACACCTTC.